This TCR beta chain emerged from a study of tumor and adjacent non-tumor tissue in lung cancer. Study-wide background: There were some 11 adenocarcinoma, 2 squamous cell carcinoma and 1 small cell lung cancer cases.

CDR3 length: 15 residues. Trimming removed 7 bases at V and 4 bases at J, with 16 bases between. RNA was extracted from bulk tissue without any cell sorting. Donors were chemotherapy-naive, newly diagnosed lung cancer surgical patients in China, August–late 2014. Three rounds of nested PCR, following a modified ARM-PCR protocol, produced the TCRbeta library. TCRdb itself ran the multiplex PCR reads through MiXCR, one entry per CDR3 protein. The profile shows around 210,000 distinct CDR3 sequences, over 55% of them singletons. The chain couples TRBV12-3 or TRBV12-4 to TRBJ2-2; possibly TRBD2 for D (6 bases). What was sequenced was lung tumor tissue. The sequence derives from a man in his 60s with non-small cell lung cancer. CDR3 amino acids: CASNPWGVFTGELFF. For the CDR3, the DNA is TGTGCCAGCAACCCTTGGGGGGTTTTCACCGGGGAGCTGTTTTTT.